Listed here are 13 T cell receptor beta chains from one sample, sequenced in a study of tumor-infiltrating lymphocytes in primary liver carcinoma. For each extraction, RNA and DNA were obtained together from about 19-30 mg of unsorted bulk tissue. The authors made TCR beta cDNA from approximately 500 ng total RNA with a constant-region primer. ARM-PCR was slightly modified, and three nested multiplex PCR rounds with it gave rise to the TCR beta libraries. It was with TRBV1-TRBV30 forward primers and a C-beta reverse primer that the first two PCR rounds were run, at roughly 11 cycles each. TCRdb called the multiplex PCR reads again in MiXCR, with one record for every CDR3 protein. The sample includes about 48,000 distinct CDR3 sequences, about 80% seen only once; the top ten take 20% to 30%. Sequenced: liver tumor tissue from sampling region 3. This sample's subset: tumor region T3, left-lateral pole. Source of these receptors: a middle-aged man with primary liver carcinoma and hepatitis B virus infection.

As to this clonotype: One end of the junction does not line up with germline, which may come from a read error. The chain combines TRBV5-4 with TRBJ1-5; 8 nucleotides match TRBD1. Per the germline V gene, CDR1 is SGHNT and CDR2 is YYREEE (reference sequence). The CDR3 runs 14 residues. The CDR3 DNA follows: TGTGCCGGCAGCCTACAGGGGGATGGCCAGCCCCAGCATTTT. Translation gives CAGSLQGDGQPQHF.

Points on this clonotype: Relative to the germline gene, one junction end is altered; a read error may explain this. V is TRBV11-2 and J is TRBJ2-7; weak D call: TRBD2 (8 bases). This CDR3 has 15 residues. The V gene's germline CDR1 is SGHAT and CDR2 FQNNGV. The CDR3 loop is CASIQYSGGGCERYF. The CDR3 coding sequence is TGTGCCAGCATCCAATATTCGGGAGGGGGCTGCGAGCGGTACTTC.

Comment on this clonotype: The junction departs from germline at one end; a sequencing error may be responsible. The V call is TRBV4-1, the J call TRBJ2-5, with D maybe TRBD1 (5 bases). The CDR3 loop spans 15 amino acids. Germline V gene sequence: CDR1 MGHRA, CDR2 YSYEKL. The CDR3 sequence: CASSRKEDNQETQYF. CDR3 DNA sequence: TGCGCCAGTAGCCGAAAAGAGGACAACCAAGAGACCCAGTACTTC.

A word on this clonotype: The junction does not match germline at one end; this may be a read error. CDR3 sequence reads: CASSREGPWSPPHF. The CDR3 bases are TGTGCCAGCAGCCGGGAGGGCCCATGGTCACCCCCCCACTTT. The rearrangement joins TRBV6-6 to TRBJ1-6; D uncertain. This CDR3 contains 14 residues. Germline assignment: CDR1 MNHNY and CDR2 SVGAGI (reference sequence).

This clonotype has a single count. The junction differs from germline at one of its ends, possibly a read error. The chain combines TRBV7-8 with TRBJ2-5, with no clear D. The CDR3 spans 15 residues. Germline V gene lookup returns CDR1 SGHVS and CDR2 FQNEAQ. The CDR3 DNA reads as TGTGCCAGCAGCTCGGTGGTGCGGTCCCAAGAGGCCCAGTACTTC. Protein sequence: CASSSVVRSQEAQYF.

On this clonotype itself: Sequence at one end of the junction differs from germline and may be a read error. CDR3 residues: CASSLVGLYYEQYF. As DNA, the CDR3 is TGTGCCAGCAGCCTTGTAGGGTTATACTACGAGCAGTATTTC. This chain uses TRBV11-2 with TRBJ2-7; D remains unclear. This CDR3 comprises 14 residues. Per the germline V gene, CDR1 is SGHAT and CDR2 is FQNNGV.

This clonotype was detected once. The V call is TRBV4-1, the J call TRBJ1-3; D might be TRBD1 (5 bases). CDR1 and CDR2 (germline): MGHRA, YSYEKL. V was trimmed by 6 bases and J by 0 bases, leaving 24 bases between them. The CDR3 sequence is 19 residues long. The CDR3 DNA is TGCGCCAGCAGGCAGGCCGTAAGGGGAACGCTACGCTCTGGAAACACCATATATTTT. Protein sequence: CASRQAVRGTLRSGNTIYF.

As regards this clonotype: Compared with germline, one end of the junction differs, possibly owing to a read error. This chain uses TRBV4-1 with TRBJ2-7, with D perhaps given as TRBD1 or TRBD2 (5 bases each). This CDR3 has 15 residues. Germline CDR1 reads MGHRA; CDR2 reads YSYEKL. The CDR3 is CTSSQERDGRYEQYF. Written as DNA, the CDR3 is TGCACCAGCAGCCAAGAACGGGACGGGCGCTACGAGCAGTACTTC.

In the case of this clonotype: It is unclear where the CDR3 begins or ends on the DNA, so no DNA is shown, and the CDR3 is as TCRdb lists it. The V and J genes are TRBV11-3 and TRBJ2-1; TRBD1 is the table's D call and was not checked against the DNA. Germline values: CDR1 SGHNT, CDR2 YENEEA. The CDR3 length is 14 residues, termini included. CDR3 region: CASSSVGQGNEQIF.

In the case of this clonotype: Germline and junction disagree at one end, which may indicate a read error. V gene TRBV11-1 combines with J gene TRBJ2-3, with D hard to call. Germline CDR1 is SGHAT and CDR2 is FQDESV (reference sequence). CDR3 size: 16 residues. The CDR3 sequence is CASSKGLVVSTDMQYF. CDR3 bases: TGTGCCAGCAGCAAGGGATTAGTGGTTAGCACAGATATGCAGTATTTT.

The chain couples TRBV6-1 to TRBJ2-1, with a possible D match to TRBD1 (5 bases). Germline CDR1 and CDR2: MNHNS and SASEGT. The ends were cut back, 5 bases at V and 3 bases at J, with 11 bases in the middle. The CDR3 consists of 14 residues. The CDR3 reads CASSPLQGYNEQFF. Written as DNA, the CDR3 is TGTGCCAGCAGTCCTCTTCAGGGCTACAATGAGCAGTTCTTC.

This clonotype was counted many times. This may stem from a read error, because a much larger clone lies one nucleotide away. This chain uses TRBV4-1 with TRBJ1-5; D perhaps matches TRBD1 (5 bases). The CDR3 length is 15 residues. Germline V gives CDR1 MGHRA, CDR2 YSYEKL. CDR3 sequence reads: CAGSQDIAGWQPQHF. The CDR3 nucleotides are TGCGCCGGCAGCCAAGATATCGCAGGGTGGCAGCCCCAGCATTTT.

The chain has TRBV2 and TRBJ2-1, with 7 bases lining up with TRBD1. The germline V gene has CDR1 SNHLY and CDR2 FYNNEI. Trimming removed 3 bases from V and 6 bases from J; junction bases left unmatched: 11. CDR3 length equals 16 residues. CDR3 sequence (DNA): TGTGCCAGCAGTGACGACGGCAGGGGGATTGGCAATGAGCAGTTCTTC. This gives the protein CASSDDGRGIGNEQFF.